This T cell receptor beta chain was captured by sequencing in a study of T cells after posttransplantation cyclophosphamide. Clones were sequenced by immunoSEQ multiplex PCR, and TCRdb holds only the in-frame ones, with some missing. The sample holds 45,000 to 55,000 clones, and no clone turns up only once. This clone was detected ten times or more. V was pared by 3 bases and J by 6 bases, with 3 bases of the junction left unmatched. From germline, CDR1 is SGHNT and CDR2 YENEEA. The CDR3 runs 15 residues. This clonotype originated in a man aged 35 to 55 in good health, CMV-negative, and a related stem cell transplant donor. The chain uses TRBV11-3 and TRBJ2-1, with TRBD2 matching over 12 bases. The sequencing input was PBMCs. The CDR3 loop reads CASSLTSGSFNEQFF. Written as DNA, the CDR3 is TGTGCCAGCAGCTTGACTAGCGGGAGTTTCAATGAGCAGTTCTTC.